The entry below gives a single T cell receptor (beta chain) sequence along with its context. This clonotype was recorded at least ten times. No cognate antigen has been identified for it. Base quality data are lacking; no much larger clone is found one base away. TCR beta CDR3 regions were amplified from RNA transcripts for repertoire sequencing. The first round of RT-PCR was done with HTBI primers and the Qiagen OneStep RT-PCR kit, and was followed by a second round of multiplex PCR, then size selection and purification. Libraries were sequenced paired-end with 100 bp reads on an Illumina HiSeq2000. The original methods were these. Reads were processed with SOAPnuke, discarding reads with adapters, uncalled bases, mean Phred below 15, or no exact constant-primer or identifier match. COPE v1.2.5 was used to merge the high-quality paired reads. Each unique nucleotide sequence was defined as a clonotype, and clonotypes were aligned to IMGT TRB V, D and J references with MiTCR v1.1. Analysis was restricted to V-J combinations with a frequency above 0.0001, which covered 99.2% of repertoires. For each V-J combination, a TCR clonal expansion and chaos score was defined as the ratio of F50 clonal expansion to chaos observed in the TCRdist matrix. Welch's t-statistics and random forest were used to narrow the features down to more than 10 V-J combinations, which were then fed into a naive Bayes classifier. The Morisita-Horn index was used to measure how similar the thyroid and blood repertoires were. The raw public data were reprocessed by TCRdb itself: fastp quality trimming at Q25, MiXCR clonotype calling, in-frame beta chains only. Each record represents a unique CDR3 protein, reported with the most common genes and DNA among its rows. TCRdb's processing, not the study's, gives the V and J calls here. The sample table holds some 25,000 distinct CDR3 sequences, of which around 50% were seen once. Around 6.4% of the sample comes from the top ten.

This sample is drawn from a study of Graves' ophthalmopathy and Graves' hyperthyroidism (dated by TCRdb to 2016 to 2019). General notes on the study: Peripheral blood samples were taken at the time of initial diagnosis, before any treatment was given. Following sampling, methimazole starting at 30 mg daily was administered to hyperthyroidism patients, and high-dose intravenous methylprednisolone was administered to ophthalmopathy patients. In total, 135 blood samples were TCR-sequenced: roughly 45 ophthalmopathy, approximately 75 hyperthyroidism and 17 hyperthyroidism-to-ophthalmopathy patients. T-cell repertoires of thyroid tissue and blood were compared in about six hyperthyroidism patients. A discovery set of 95 to 100 patients (roughly 41 ophthalmopathy, 57 stable hyperthyroidism) was enrolled to explore V-J signatures distinguishing ophthalmopathy from hyperthyroidism. An independent validation cohort comprised some 18 hyperthyroidism patients and around 16 patients who later progressed from hyperthyroidism to ophthalmopathy. TCR beta repertoire signatures were used to distinguish Graves' ophthalmopathy from Graves' hyperthyroidism and to predict progression to ophthalmopathy. Findings and caveats that apply to the study as a whole: Sample size was not statistically predetermined, and group allocation was not concealed from the investigators. In validation, the model predicted ophthalmopathy progression with about 70% sensitivity and about 77% specificity; approximately 12 predicted patients were CT-confirmed with GO in a median of around 6 months. Among expanded thyroid clonotypes with frequency above 0.001, most also showed up in blood, which suggests that blood repertoires may reflect the thyroid immune response. In cross-validation, the 13-signature model distinguished ophthalmopathy from stable hyperthyroidism with less than 90% sensitivity and approximately 81% specificity, while in the test set the corresponding values were roughly 80% and 75%.

Sequences MNHEY (CDR1) and SVGAGI (CDR2) are obtained from the germline V gene. Taken from cysteine to phenylalanine, the CDR3 has 17 residues. This entry keeps only the CDR3 DNA: 51 bases, framed from base 1. V is trimmed back by 0 bases and J by 5 bases, and the junction contains 6 bases that no gene match accounts for. Hyperthyroidism was defined as stable when no progression to ophthalmopathy occurred within 18 months of follow-up. Hyperthyroidism patients were newly diagnosed, with disease duration under 2 months, and aged 18 to 65 years. Patients were excluded if they had other autoimmune diseases, uncontrolled infections, pregnancy or lactation. Clinical symptoms, serum thyroxine, TRAb, thyroid ultrasound and orbital computed tomography formed the basis of the diagnosis. Ficoll-Paque density gradient centrifugation was used to isolate PBMCs from approximately 10 ml of fresh peripheral blood. Total RNA was extracted using Trizol reagent, and RNA quality was checked on an Agilent 2100 Bioanalyzer.

The source is an adult woman with stable Graves' hyperthyroidism. The sequence links TRBV6-5 to TRBJ2-7, with TRBD2 identical over 14 junction bases. Sequenced input: peripheral blood. The CDR3 region: CASSYSWTSGRRNEQYF. The nucleotide sequence reads TGTGCCAGCAGTTACTCTTGGACTAGCGGGAGGAGGAACGAGCAGTACTTC.